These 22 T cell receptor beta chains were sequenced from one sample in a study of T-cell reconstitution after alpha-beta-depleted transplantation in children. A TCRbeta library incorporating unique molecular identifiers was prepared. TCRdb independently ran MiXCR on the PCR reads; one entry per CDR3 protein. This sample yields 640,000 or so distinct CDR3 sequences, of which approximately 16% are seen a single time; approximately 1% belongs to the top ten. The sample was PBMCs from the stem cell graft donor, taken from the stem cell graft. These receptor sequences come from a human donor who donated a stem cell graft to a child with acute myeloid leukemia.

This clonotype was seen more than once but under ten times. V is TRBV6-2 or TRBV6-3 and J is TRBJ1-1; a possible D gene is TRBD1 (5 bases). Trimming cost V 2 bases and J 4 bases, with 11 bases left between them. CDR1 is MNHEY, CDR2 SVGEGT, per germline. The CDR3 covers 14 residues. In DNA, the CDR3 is TGTGCCAGCAGTTACAGGGCAGGGACCACTGAAGCTTTCTTT. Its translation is CASSYRAGTTEAFF.

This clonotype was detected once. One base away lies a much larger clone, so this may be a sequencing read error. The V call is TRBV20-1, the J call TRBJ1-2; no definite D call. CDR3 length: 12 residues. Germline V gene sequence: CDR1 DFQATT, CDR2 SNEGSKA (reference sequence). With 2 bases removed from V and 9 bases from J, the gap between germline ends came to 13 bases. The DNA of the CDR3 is TGCAGTGCTAGATTCGATGGCGGCCGCTACACCTTC. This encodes CSARFDGGRYTF.

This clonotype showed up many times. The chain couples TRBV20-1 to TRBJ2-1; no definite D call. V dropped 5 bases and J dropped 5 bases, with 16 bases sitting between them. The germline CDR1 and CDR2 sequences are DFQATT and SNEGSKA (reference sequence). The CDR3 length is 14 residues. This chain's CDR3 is CSAYPSNPNNEQFF. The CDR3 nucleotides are TGCAGTGCTTATCCATCCAATCCAAACAATGAGCAGTTCTTC.

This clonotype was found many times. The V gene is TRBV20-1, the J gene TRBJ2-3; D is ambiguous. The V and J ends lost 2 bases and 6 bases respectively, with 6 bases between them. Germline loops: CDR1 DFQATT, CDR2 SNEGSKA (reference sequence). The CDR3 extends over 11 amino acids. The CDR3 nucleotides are TGCAGTGCTAGATTTACCGATACGCAGTATTTT. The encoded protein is CSARFTDTQYF.

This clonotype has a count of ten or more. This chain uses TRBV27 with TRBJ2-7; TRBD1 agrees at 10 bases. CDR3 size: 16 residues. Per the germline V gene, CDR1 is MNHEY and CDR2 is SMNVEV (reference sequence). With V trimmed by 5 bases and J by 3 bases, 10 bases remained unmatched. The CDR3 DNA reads TGTGCCAGCAGTGCCCGATGGACAGGGGGAAACTACGAGCAGTACTTC. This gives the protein CASSARWTGGNYEQYF.

CDR3 protein: CASALAGVPSSTDTQYF. The CDR3 coding sequence is TGTGCCAGCGCTCTAGCGGGGGTCCCTTCTAGCACAGATACGCAGTATTTT. The V call is TRBV13, the J call TRBJ2-3, with TRBD2 matching over 10 bases. The CDR3 consists of 17 residues. CDR1 and CDR2 (germline): PRHDT, FYEKMQ (reference sequence). Trimming took 8 bases from V and 0 from J; bases not matched to a gene: 11.

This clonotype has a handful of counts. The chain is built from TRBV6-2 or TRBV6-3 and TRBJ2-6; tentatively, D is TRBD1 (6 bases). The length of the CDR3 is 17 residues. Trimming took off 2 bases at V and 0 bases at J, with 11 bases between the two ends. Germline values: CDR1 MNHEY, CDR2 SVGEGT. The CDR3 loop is CASSYRQGISGANVLTF. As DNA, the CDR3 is TGTGCCAGCAGTTACCGGCAGGGGATCTCTGGGGCCAACGTCCTGACTTTC.

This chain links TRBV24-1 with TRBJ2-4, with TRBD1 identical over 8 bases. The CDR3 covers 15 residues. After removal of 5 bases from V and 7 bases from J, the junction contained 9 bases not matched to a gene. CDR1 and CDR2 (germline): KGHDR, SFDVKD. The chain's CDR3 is CATSGDRGVLNIQYF. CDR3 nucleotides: TGTGCCACCAGTGGCGACAGGGGTGTTCTTAACATTCAGTACTTC.

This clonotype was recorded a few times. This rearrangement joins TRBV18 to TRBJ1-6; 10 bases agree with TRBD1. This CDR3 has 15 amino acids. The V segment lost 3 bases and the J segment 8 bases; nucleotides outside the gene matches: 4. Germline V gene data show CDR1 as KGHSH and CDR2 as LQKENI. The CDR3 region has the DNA TGTGCCAGCTCACCCGCGACAGGGGGCGATTCACCCCTCCACTTT. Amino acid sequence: CASSPATGGDSPLHF. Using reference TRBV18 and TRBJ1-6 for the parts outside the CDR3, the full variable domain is NAGVMQNPRHLVRRRGQEARLRCSPMKGHSHVYWYRQLPEEGLKFMVYLQKENIIDESGMPKERFSAEFPKEGPSILRIQQVVRGDSAAYFCASSPATGGDSPLHFGNGTRLTVT.

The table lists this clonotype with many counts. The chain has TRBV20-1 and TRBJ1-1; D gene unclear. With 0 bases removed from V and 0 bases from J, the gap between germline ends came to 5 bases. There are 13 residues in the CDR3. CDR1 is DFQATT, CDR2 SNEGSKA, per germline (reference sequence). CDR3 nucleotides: TGCAGTGCTAGAGAAGACATGAACACTGAAGCTTTCTTT. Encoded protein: CSAREDMNTEAFF.

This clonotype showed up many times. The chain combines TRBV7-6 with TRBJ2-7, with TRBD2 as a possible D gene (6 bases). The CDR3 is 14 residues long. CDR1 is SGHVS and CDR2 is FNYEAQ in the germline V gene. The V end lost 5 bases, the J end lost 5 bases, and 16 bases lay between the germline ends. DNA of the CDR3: TGTGCCAGCAGCCCGGGTGGCGGGGTGAACGAGCAGTACTTC. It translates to CASSPGGGVNEQYF.

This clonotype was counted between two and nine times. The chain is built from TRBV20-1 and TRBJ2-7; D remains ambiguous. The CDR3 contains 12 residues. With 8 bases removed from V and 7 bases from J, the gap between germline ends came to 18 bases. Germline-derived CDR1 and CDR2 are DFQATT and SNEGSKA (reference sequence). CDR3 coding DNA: TGCAGTCCCCGGTCAGAGAGTGGAGAGCAGTACGTC. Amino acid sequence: CSPRSESGEQYV.

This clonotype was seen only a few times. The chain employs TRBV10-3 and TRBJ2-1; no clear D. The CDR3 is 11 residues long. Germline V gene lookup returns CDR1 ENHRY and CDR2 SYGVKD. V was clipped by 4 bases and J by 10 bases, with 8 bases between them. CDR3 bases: TGTGCCATCAGTGGGGCCAGGGAGCAGTTCTTC. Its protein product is CAISGAREQFF.

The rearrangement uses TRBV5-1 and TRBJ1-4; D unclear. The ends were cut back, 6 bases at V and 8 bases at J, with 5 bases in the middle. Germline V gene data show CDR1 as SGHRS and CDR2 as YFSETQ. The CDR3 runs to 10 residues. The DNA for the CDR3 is TGCGCCAGCAAGGGAGAAAAACTGTTTTTT. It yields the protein CASKGEKLFF.

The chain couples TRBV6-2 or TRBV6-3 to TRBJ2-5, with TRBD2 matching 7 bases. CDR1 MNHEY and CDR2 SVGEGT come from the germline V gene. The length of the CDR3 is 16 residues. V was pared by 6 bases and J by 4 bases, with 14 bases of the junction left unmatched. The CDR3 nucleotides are TGTGCCAGCAGCCATCAGCAGCGGGGACGGATAGAGACCCAGTACTTC. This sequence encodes CASSHQQRGRIETQYF.

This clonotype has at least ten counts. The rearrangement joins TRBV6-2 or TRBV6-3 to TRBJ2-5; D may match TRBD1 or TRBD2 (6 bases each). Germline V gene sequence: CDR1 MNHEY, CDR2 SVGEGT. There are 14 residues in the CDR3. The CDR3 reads CATLGGPLQETQYF. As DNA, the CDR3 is TGTGCTACGCTCGGGGGCCCTCTTCAAGAGACCCAGTACTTC.

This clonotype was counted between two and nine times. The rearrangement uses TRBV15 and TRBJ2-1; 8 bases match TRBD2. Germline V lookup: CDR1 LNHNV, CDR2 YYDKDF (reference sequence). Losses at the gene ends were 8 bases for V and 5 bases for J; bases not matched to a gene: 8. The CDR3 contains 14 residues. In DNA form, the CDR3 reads TGTGCCACCCGTTGGCGGGGGGCTAACAATGAGCAGTTCTTC. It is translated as CATRWRGANNEQFF.

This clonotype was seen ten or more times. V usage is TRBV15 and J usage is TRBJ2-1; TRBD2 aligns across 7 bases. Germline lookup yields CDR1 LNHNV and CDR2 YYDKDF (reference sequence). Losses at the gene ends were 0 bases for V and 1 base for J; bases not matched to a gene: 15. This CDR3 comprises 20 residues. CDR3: CATSRDQESGVFSSYNEQFF. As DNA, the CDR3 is TGTGCCACCAGCAGAGATCAGGAGAGCGGGGTTTTTTCGTCCTACAATGAGCAGTTCTTC.

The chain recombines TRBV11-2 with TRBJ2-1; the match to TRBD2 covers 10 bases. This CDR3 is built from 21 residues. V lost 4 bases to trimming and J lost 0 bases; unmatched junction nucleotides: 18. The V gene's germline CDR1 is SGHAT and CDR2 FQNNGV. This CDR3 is CASSSTRPSGGHASSYNEQFF. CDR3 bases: TGTGCCAGCAGCTCTACTAGACCTAGCGGGGGCCACGCCTCCTCCTACAATGAGCAGTTCTTC.

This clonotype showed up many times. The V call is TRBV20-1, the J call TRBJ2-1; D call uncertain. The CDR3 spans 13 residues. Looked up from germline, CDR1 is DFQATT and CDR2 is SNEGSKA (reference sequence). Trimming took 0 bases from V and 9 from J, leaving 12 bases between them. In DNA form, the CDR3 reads TGCAGTGCTAGAGATCCCCTAGGTACTGAGCAGTTCTTC. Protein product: CSARDPLGTEQFF.

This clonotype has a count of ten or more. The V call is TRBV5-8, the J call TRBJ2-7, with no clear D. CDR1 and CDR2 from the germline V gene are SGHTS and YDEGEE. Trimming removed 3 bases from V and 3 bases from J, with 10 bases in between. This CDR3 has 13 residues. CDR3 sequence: CASSSGLDYEQYF. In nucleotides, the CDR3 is TGTGCCAGCAGCTCAGGCCTCGACTACGAGCAGTACTTC.

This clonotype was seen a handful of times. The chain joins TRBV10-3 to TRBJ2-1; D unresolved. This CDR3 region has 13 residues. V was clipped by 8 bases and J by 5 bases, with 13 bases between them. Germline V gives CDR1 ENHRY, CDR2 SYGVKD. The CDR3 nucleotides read TGTGCCATCCGTGGAATTCTGGACAATGAGCAGTTCTTC. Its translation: CAIRGILDNEQFF.